These T cell receptor beta chains were read from a single sample in a study of blood T cell repertoires in COVID-19. Assay: immunoSEQ multiplex PCR; the TCRdb copy retains only in-frame clones and omits some. The sample carries 200,000 to 250,000 clones, around four fifths recorded once. The sequenced sample was peripheral blood. All receptors come from a man in his thirties or forties who had recovered from COVID-19. CDR3s include the opening cysteine and the closing phenylalanine or tryptophan. D genes are given only for firm matches.

V gene	J gene	D gene	CDR3 protein
TRBV5-1	TRBJ2-5	TRBD2	CASSSLAGTGKTQYF
TRBV7-3	TRBJ2-7	NA	CASSLCGGHEQYF
TRBV7-9	TRBJ2-3	TRBD2	CASSLAYTSADTQYF
TRBV5-4	TRBJ1-1	NA	CASSLEAGPNTEAFF
TRBV12-5	TRBJ1-6	TRBD1	CASGCGQGACSPLHF
TRBV4-1	TRBJ1-2	NA	CASSRIDFDGYTF
TRBV5-1	TRBJ1-1	NA	CASSLPGQNTEAFF
TRBV28	TRBJ1-5	NA	CASSWPPGVKPQHF
TRBV19	TRBJ1-3	NA	CASSSGEMSGNTIYF
TRBV3-1/TRBV3-2	TRBJ2-5	NA	CASSLWQQETQYF
TRBV13	TRBJ2-3	NA	CASSRTGTDTQYF
TRBV7-2	TRBJ1-2	NA	CASSLDFGTVYGYTF
TRBV7-3	TRBJ1-2	NA	CASSQGGAENYGYTF
TRBV4-2	TRBJ1-2	NA	CASSQERRPDGYTF
TRBV6-2/TRBV6-3	TRBJ1-1	NA	CASSYSVTEAFF
TRBV5-1	TRBJ2-5	NA	CASSFSGTGMGETQYF
TRBV3-1/TRBV3-2	TRBJ2-5	TRBD1	CASSRQGLETQYF
TRBV7-9	TRBJ1-2	NA	CASSLSGVHGYTF
TRBV6-6	TRBJ2-1	NA	CASSRGFYNEQFF
TRBV19	TRBJ2-5	TRBD1	CASSIRDRGKKETQYF
TRBV10-3	TRBJ1-5	NA	CAGSDSNQPQHF
TRBV9	TRBJ2-2	TRBD2	CASSPAGGGPHTGELFF
TRBV6-1	TRBJ2-5	NA	CASSEGFGGVSQETQYF
TRBV7-9	TRBJ1-1	TRBD1	CASSTGWTGRIPEAFF
TRBV27	TRBJ2-5	NA	CASRRTEYQETQYF
TRBV3-1/TRBV3-2	TRBJ2-1	TRBD2	CASSGGSGGGYEQFF
TRBV7-9	TRBJ2-2	TRBD1	CASSRDSQRVSTGELFF
TRBV14	TRBJ2-2	NA	CASSEQGTGELFF
TRBV10-1	TRBJ2-2	NA	CASSLASNTGELFF
TRBV2	TRBJ1-1	TRBD1	CASRRQGTNTEAFF
TRBV2	TRBJ1-2	NA	CASSPRASGPYGYTF
TRBV2	TRBJ1-1	NA	CASKDTGETEAFF
TRBV19	TRBJ1-5	NA	CASSIVGVNNQPQHF
TRBV6-1	TRBJ2-3	TRBD2	CASSEGEGWHSDTQYF
TRBV2	TRBJ1-2	TRBD1	CASRGTVYGYTF
TRBV11-2	TRBJ1-1	TRBD1	CASSSLGGRGEAFF
TRBV18	TRBJ2-1	NA	CASSPPGMDTRLRNEQFF
TRBV5-1	TRBJ2-2	NA	CASSLAADTGELFF
TRBV6-6	TRBJ2-1	NA	CASSSRTPGVNEQFF
TRBV29-1	TRBJ2-1	NA	CSVERVYNEQFF
TRBV10-2	TRBJ1-1	NA	CASRGTSNTEAFF
TRBV7-5	TRBJ2-5	NA	CVRSLGQKKETQYF